This TCR beta chain is drawn from a study of cytomegalovirus exposure and HLA in healthy donors. Study-level information: A data release that came early held about 89 million unique TCRs from HLA-typed donors.

Whole-study findings and limits: Analyzed later, most CMV-associated TCR beta chains appeared HLA-restricted.

13 Jbeta primers and 60 Vbeta primers were used for the PCR. Clones were read by immunoSEQ multiplex PCR, and TCRdb kept only the in-frame ones, dropping some. The sample holds about 130,000 clones, less than 80% seen once. This clone was detected only once. Its antigen is unidentified. Specimen: PBMCs. The source is a man in his forties in good health and CMV-seropositive.

CDR3 sequence reads: CATLRGRGEGYNEQFF. The CDR3 coding sequence is TGTGCCACCCTCCGGGGCAGGGGCGAGGGTTACAATGAGCAGTTCTTC. The chain is built from TRBV15 and TRBJ2-1; tentatively, D is TRBD1 (6 bases). The CDR3 consists of 16 residues. The V gene's germline CDR1 is LNHNV and CDR2 YYDKDF (reference sequence). Trimming pared 8 bases from V and 4 bases from J, leaving 21 bases between. Using reference TRBV15 and TRBJ2-1 for the parts outside the CDR3, the full variable domain is DAMVIQNPRYQVTQFGKPVTLSCSQTLNHNVMYWYQQKSSQAPKLLFHYYDKDFNNEADTPDNFQSRRPNTSFCFLDIRSPGLGDTAMYLCATLRGRGEGYNEQFFGPGTRLTVL.